The 2 T cell receptor beta chains below all came from one sample that was sequenced in a study of blood T cell repertoires in COVID-19. Data came from immunoSEQ multiplex PCR; TCRdb stores just in-frame clones and leaves some out. The data contain 88,000 or so clones, approximately 89% of them seen just once; the ten biggest clones take up 2% to 3%. Sequenced material: peripheral blood. These receptors came from a man aged 45-65 years with acute or convalescent COVID-19.

The chain is built from TRBV11-2 and TRBJ1-2, with 10 bases aligning to TRBD1. Germline trimming cut 0 bases from V and 3 bases from J; bases unmatched to any gene: 7. Looked up from germline, CDR1 is SGHAT and CDR2 is FQNNGV. This CDR3 spans 17 amino acids. CDR3 DNA: TGTGCCAGCAGCTTAGATTTGGGGACAGGGGCCCACTATGGCTACACCTTC. This encodes CASSLDLGTGAHYGYTF.

The rearrangement joins TRBV28 to TRBJ1-2; no clear D. The CDR3 is 11 residues long. V lost 8 bases to trimming and J lost 8 bases, with 12 bases between them. The germline V gene has CDR1 MDHEN and CDR2 SYDVKM. The CDR3 sequence: CASGGQRGYTF. CDR3 sequence (DNA): TGTGCCAGCGGCGGCCAACGGGGCTACACCTTC.